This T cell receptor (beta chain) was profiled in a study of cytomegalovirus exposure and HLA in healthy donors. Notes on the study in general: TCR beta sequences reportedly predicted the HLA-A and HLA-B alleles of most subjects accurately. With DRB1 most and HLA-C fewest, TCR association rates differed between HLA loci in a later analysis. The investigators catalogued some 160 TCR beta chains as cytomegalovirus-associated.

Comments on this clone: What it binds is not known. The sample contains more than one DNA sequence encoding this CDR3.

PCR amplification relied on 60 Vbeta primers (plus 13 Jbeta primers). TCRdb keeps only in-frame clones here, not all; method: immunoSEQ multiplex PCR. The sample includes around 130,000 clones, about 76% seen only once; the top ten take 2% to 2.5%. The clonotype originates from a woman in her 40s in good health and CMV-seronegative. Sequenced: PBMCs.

The CDR3 sequence: CASSRTGGQGYTF. The CDR3 bases are TGTGCCAGCAGCCGGACAGGGGGGCAAGGCTACACCTTC. The rearrangement joins TRBV14 to TRBJ1-2, with 10 bases aligning to TRBD1. After removal of 4 bases from V and 8 bases from J, the junction contained 4 bases not matched to a gene. Germline assignment: CDR1 SGHDN and CDR2 FVKESK. The CDR3 has 13 residues.